A selection of T cell receptor beta chains follows, all from one sample in a study of Graves' ophthalmopathy and Graves' hyperthyroidism. TCRdb independently ran MiXCR on the multiplex PCR reads; one entry per CDR3 protein. This table holds about 550,000 distinct CDR3 sequences, 35% to 45% found once. Input material: peripheral blood or thyroid tissue (not recorded which). These receptors originate from an adult man with Graves' hyperthyroidism. Each CDR3 is given with its conserved first and last residue.

v_gene | CDR3aa
TRBV20-1 | CSARSTGGWDGYTF
TRBV24-1 | CATSEVGANTGELFF
TRBV9 | CASSGSSGQDRYGYTF
TRBV7-8 | CASSLVAATSGYEQYF
TRBV5-1 | CASSSTLNTGELFF
TRBV6-5 | CASSYSLGRTNTGELFF
TRBV7-2 | CASSLSSPLAGDSEQYF
TRBV20-1 | CSARSSLARGWNNQPQHF
TRBV15 | CATSRDGGDSPLHF
TRBV7-9 | CASSSPLDRVDTGELFF
TRBV5-1 | CASSLPLRQEESTF
TRBV6-1 | CASSGTGGDEKLFF
TRBV30 | CAWSVRLAGGETQYF
TRBV2 | CASSRGGSNTGELFF
TRBV10-3 | CATGRTGNAGELFF
TRBV2 | CASSDNGQVDNSPLHF
TRBV28 | CASSTPDYEQYF
TRBV7-9 | CASSLGRGGGTNEKLFF
TRBV4-2 | CASSQSPGGAYGYTF
TRBV6-1 | CASSEAPGQNSPLHF
TRBV10-3 | CAISEGAGTDGSPLHF
TRBV10-1 | CASSEGPNSPLHF
TRBV5-5 | CASRPAEGLAYSYEQYF
TRBV15 | CATSRGRFNEQFF
TRBV20-1 | CSARDRWGPSVGYEQYF
TRBV5-4 | CASSPMDRGRQETQYF
TRBV29-1 | CSVSDPISAYEQYF
TRBV20-1 | CSYQGIGTGELFF
TRBV10-3 | CAIKGGNTEAFF
TRBV7-6 | CASSLAASTSGRAGNEKLFF
TRBV7-8 | CASSPRTGTNTEAFF
TRBV12-3/TRBV12-4 | CASSYAGGFSYEQYF